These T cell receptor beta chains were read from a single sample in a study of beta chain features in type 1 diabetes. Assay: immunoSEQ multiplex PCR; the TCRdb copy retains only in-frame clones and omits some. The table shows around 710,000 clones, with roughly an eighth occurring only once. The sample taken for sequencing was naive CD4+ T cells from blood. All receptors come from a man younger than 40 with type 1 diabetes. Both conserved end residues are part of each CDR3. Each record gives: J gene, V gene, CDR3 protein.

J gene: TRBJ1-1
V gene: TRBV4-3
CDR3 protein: CASSQGTGSTEAFF

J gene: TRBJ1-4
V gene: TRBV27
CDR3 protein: CASSYVTGGNEKLFF

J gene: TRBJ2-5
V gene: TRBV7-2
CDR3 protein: CASNPTRRDDVGETQYF

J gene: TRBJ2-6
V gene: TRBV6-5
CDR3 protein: CASSYDSNSGANVLTF

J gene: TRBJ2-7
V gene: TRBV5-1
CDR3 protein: CASSTGHYEQYF

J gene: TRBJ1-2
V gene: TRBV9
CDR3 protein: CASTEGLGGYGYTF

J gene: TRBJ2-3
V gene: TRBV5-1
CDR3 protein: CASSSGRIGDTQYF

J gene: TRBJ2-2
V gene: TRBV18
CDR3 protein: CASSPGLAGANTGELFF

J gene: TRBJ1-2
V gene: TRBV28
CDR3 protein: CASSSGQGAGYGYTF

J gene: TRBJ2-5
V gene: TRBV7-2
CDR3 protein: CASSLALTESQTQYF

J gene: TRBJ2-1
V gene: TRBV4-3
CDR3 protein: CASSQAGTGRYNEQFF

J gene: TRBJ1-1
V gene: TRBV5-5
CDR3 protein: CASSLEGGTTNTEAFF

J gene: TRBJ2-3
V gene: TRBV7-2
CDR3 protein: CASSLQGQGIDTQYF

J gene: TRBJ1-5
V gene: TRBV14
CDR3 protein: CASSQESGRPQHF

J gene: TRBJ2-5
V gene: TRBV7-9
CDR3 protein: CASSPTGLAQETQYF

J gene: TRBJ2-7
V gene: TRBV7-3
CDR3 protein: CASSLASGGTYEQYF

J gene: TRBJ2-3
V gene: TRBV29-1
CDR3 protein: CSVEDWPGGGGTDTQYF

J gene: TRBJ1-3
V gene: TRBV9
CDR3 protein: CASSANSYGQSGNTIYF

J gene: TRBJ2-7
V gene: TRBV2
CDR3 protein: CASSGQTGNPYEQYF

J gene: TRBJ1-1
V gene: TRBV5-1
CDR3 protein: CASSLDGGNTEAFF

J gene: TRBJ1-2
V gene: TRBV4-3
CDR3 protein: CASSQESLQDLYGYTF

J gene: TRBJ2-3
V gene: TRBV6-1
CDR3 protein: CASSEVRGLVSTDTQYF

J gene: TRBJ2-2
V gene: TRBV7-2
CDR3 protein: CASSPREGVPGTGELFF

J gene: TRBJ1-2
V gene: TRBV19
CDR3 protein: CASKGQGTYGYTF

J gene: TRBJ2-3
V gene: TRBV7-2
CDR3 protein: CASSSTSGGLLQQYF

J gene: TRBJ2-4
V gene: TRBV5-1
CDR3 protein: CASSEGRQGYLFLAKNIQYF

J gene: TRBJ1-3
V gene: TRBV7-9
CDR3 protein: CASSPPGGAFSGNTIYF

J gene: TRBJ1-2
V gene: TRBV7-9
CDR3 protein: CACHSGGEAGYTF

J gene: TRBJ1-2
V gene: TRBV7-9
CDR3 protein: CASSSRETYYGYTF

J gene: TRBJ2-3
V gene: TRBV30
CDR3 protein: CAWSSGQGADTQYF

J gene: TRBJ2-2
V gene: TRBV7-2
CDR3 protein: CASSLQALYGNTGELFF

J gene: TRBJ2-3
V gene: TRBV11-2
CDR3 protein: CASSTRPGTDTQYF

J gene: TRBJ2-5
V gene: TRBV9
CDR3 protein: CASSKGTQETQYF

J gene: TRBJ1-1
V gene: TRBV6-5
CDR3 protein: CASSYDSVVLNTEAFF

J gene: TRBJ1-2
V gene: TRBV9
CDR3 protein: CASSPQQGQGLGYTF

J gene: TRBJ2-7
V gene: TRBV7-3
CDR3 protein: CASSLRDRDEQYF

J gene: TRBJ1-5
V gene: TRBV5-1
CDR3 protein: CASSLGDTSNQPQHF

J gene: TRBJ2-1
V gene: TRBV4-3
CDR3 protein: CASSVESGGTYNEQFF

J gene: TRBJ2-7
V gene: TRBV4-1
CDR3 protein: CASSRKHEAGGSYEQYF

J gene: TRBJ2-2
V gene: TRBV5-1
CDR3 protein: CASSFSDTNTGELFF

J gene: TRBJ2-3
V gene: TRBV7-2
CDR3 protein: CASSYDRGTDTQYF

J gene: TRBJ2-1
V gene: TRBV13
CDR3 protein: CASSQGTSGDGRGEQFF

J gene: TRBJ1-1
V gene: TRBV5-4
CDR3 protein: CASSPRNTEAFF

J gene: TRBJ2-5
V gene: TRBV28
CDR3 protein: CASSLDWKTQYF

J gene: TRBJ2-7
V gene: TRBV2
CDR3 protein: CASSEIAFGSEQYF